This T cell receptor (beta chain) was retrieved from a study of blood T cell repertoires in COVID-19. The V segment lost 2 bases and the J segment 5 bases; nucleotides outside the gene matches: 5. CDR3 length equals 15 residues. The V gene's germline CDR1 is MNHEY and CDR2 SMNVEV (reference sequence). This clone was found a few times. In the original analysis: Estimated nucleated cell counts came from reference gene primer amplification. TCRdb's table, derived via immunoSEQ multiplex PCR, lists solely in-frame clones and lacks some. That table furnishes V, J and clone size, whereas the DNA furnished D and trimming. The table records roughly 300,000 clones, roughly 90% of them present only once.

This clonotype originated in a young man who had recovered from COVID-19. Sequenced material: peripheral blood. This chain links TRBV27 with TRBJ1-5; 8 bases are a match to TRBD1. Written as DNA, the CDR3 is TGTGCCAGCAGTTTACGGACAGGGTCGGATCAGCCCCAGCATTTT. Amino acids: CASSLRTGSDQPQHF.